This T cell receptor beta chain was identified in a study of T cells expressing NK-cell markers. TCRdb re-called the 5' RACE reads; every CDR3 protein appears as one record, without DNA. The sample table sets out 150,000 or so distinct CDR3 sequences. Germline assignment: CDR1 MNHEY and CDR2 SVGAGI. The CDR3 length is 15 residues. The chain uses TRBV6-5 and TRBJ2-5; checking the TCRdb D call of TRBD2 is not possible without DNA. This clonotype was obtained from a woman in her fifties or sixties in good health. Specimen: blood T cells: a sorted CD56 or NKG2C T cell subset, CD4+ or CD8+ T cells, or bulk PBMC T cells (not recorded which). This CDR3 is CASSYRLAGQETQYF.